The next 18 T cell receptor beta chains were all read from a single sample in a study of blood T cell repertoires in COVID-19. Generated by immunoSEQ multiplex PCR, the TCRdb table keeps only in-frame clones and is missing some. The sample lists about 150,000 clones, approximately 85% occurring once. Sequenced sample: peripheral blood. Source of these receptors: a woman of 80 years or more with COVID-19, enrolled during active disease.

The gene calls are TRBV1 and TRBJ2-5; the DNA was not used to check the table's D call, TRBD1. TRBV1 is a pseudogene segment. The length of the CDR3 is 15 residues. CDR3 nucleotides: TGCACCAGCAGCCAAGATTACCAGATCCAAGAGACCCAGTACTTC. Protein sequence: CTSSQDYQIQETQYF.

The CDR3 reads CASSFDRGSPLHF. The CDR3 DNA sequence: TGTGCCAGCAGTTTCGACAGGGGATCACCCCTCCACTTT. The chain is built from TRBV12-3 or TRBV12-4 and TRBJ1-6; 8 bases line up with TRBD1. The length of the CDR3 is 13 residues. V was pared by 3 bases and J by 10 bases, with 2 bases of the junction left unmatched.

V usage is TRBV10-2 and J usage is TRBJ1-2; the match to TRBD1 covers 8 bases. CDR1 is WSHSY, CDR2 SAAADI, per germline. The CDR3 length is 14 residues. V lost 5 bases, J lost 4 bases, and 6 bases stayed unmatched. CDR3 region: CASSLGQGIYGYTF. CDR3 in DNA: TGCGCCAGCAGTCTAGGACAGGGAATCTATGGCTACACCTTC.

This clone was seen once. The chain is built from TRBV2 and TRBJ2-5; 12 bases match TRBD2. Trimming removed 5 bases from V and 2 bases from J; junction bases left unmatched: 3. CDR1 is SNHLY and CDR2 is FYNNEI in the germline V gene. This CDR3 has 15 residues. The CDR3 is CASSLAGGDQETQYF. The CDR3 nucleotides read TGTGCCAGCAGTCTAGCGGGAGGGGATCAAGAGACCCAGTACTTC.

The chain couples TRBV9 to TRBJ2-7, with D possibly being TRBD2 (6 bases). The CDR3 has 15 residues. Germline lookup yields CDR1 SGDLS and CDR2 YYNGEE. V gave up 4 bases and J gave up 2 bases, with 16 bases separating them. CDR3 DNA: TGTGCCAGCAGCTCAGTGGGGGGAAACACCTACGAGCAGTACTTC. It yields the protein CASSSVGGNTYEQYF.

CDR3 sequence: CASSLWLAANTEAFF. CDR3 coding DNA: TGCGCCAGCAGCCTTTGGTTGGCGGCGAACACTGAAGCTTTCTTT. The chain joins TRBV5-1 to TRBJ1-1; no reliable D call. This CDR3 has 15 residues. The V gene's germline CDR1 is SGHRS and CDR2 YFSETQ. Trimming shortened V by 4 bases and J by 1 base, and 14 bases separated the two germline ends.

The V call is TRBV10-2, the J call TRBJ1-3; TRBD1 matches 8 bases. This CDR3 has 13 amino acids. CDR1 and CDR2 from the germline V gene are WSHSY and SAAADI. Trimming at V came to 3 bases and at J to 7 bases, leaving 2 bases not matched to a gene. CDR3 nucleotide sequence: TGCGCCAGCAGTGAATGGACAGGGAACACCATATATTTT. It yields the protein CASSEWTGNTIYF.

CDR3 loop: CASSGGPANEQFF. Written as DNA, the CDR3 is TGCGCCAGCTCAGGGGGCCCGGCCAATGAGCAGTTCTTC. The V call is TRBV5-1, the J call TRBJ2-1; 8 positions agree with TRBD1. In germline, CDR1 is SGHRS, CDR2 YFSETQ. V shed 7 bases and J 6 bases; nucleotides not matched to a gene: 6. This CDR3 region has 13 residues.

This clone was found once. The gene calls are TRBV27 and TRBJ1-2, with a weak D call TRBD1 (5 bases). The CDR3 totals 15 residues. Per germline, CDR1 MNHEY and CDR2 SMNVEV (reference sequence). V lost 2 bases, J lost 2 bases, and 12 bases lay in between. CDR3 DNA sequence: TGTGCCAGCAGTTTACGGGGCGGGGAGAACTATGGCTACACCTTC. This encodes CASSLRGGENYGYTF.

V is TRBV29-1 and J is TRBJ2-7, with TRBD2 identical over 8 bases. This CDR3 is 17 amino acids long. Losses at the gene ends were 5 bases for V and 6 bases for J; bases not matched to a gene: 21. The germline V gene has CDR1 SQVTM and CDR2 ANQGSEA. In DNA form, the CDR3 reads TGCAGCGTTCCCAGGGGCCCCCTGACGGGAGGGCCATCCGAGCAGTACTTC. Its protein product is CSVPRGPLTGGPSEQYF.

This sequence joins TRBV18 and TRBJ2-1; 9 positions agree with TRBD2. The J segment lost 4 bases and the V segment lost 8 bases, leaving 6 bases of the junction unmatched. The CDR3 is made up of 14 amino acids. Germline values: CDR1 KGHSH, CDR2 LQKENI. As DNA, the CDR3 is TGTGCCAGCCAGTCTAGCGGGAATTACAATGAGCAGTTCTTC. Translating gives CASQSSGNYNEQFF.

The chain links TRBV7-2 to TRBJ2-1; 8 bases are a match to TRBD2. This CDR3 region has 16 residues. V was clipped by 3 bases and J by 14 bases; unmatched bases: 18. Germline V gene sequence: CDR1 SGHTA, CDR2 FQGNSA. CDR3 sequence reads: CASSLDLDPGLGVEFF. CDR3 in DNA: TGTGCCAGCAGCTTGGATTTAGACCCGGGACTAGGCGTGGAGTTCTTC.

The J gene is TRBJ2-2, the V gene TRBV2; the D gene is possibly TRBD1 (5 bases). Germline CDR1 reads SNHLY; CDR2 reads FYNNEI. CDR3 length: 13 amino acids. The V end was cut by 6 bases, the J end by 5 bases, with 10 bases between. CDR3 nucleotides: TGTGCCAGCAGAGGGGTAGGGACCGGGGAGCTGTTTTTT. This translates into CASRGVGTGELFF.

The chain employs TRBV3-1 (or the pseudogene TRBV3-2) and TRBJ2-1; a weak D match, TRBD2 (5 bases). CDR3 length equals 13 residues. Trimming pared 1 base from V and 13 bases from J, leaving 14 bases between. The germline V gene encodes CDR1 LGHDT and CDR2 YNNKEL (reference sequence). Here the CDR3 reads CASSQGGVTGQFF. The DNA for the CDR3 is TGTGCCAGCAGCCAAGGGGGAGTAACGGGACAGTTCTTC.

Ten or more counts support this clone. This sequence joins TRBV30 and TRBJ2-7, with D possibly being TRBD1 (6 bases). The CDR3 is made up of 13 amino acids. CDR1 GTSNPN and CDR2 SVGIG come from the germline V gene (reference sequence). V was cut by 0 bases and J by 2 bases, with 8 bases left in between. CDR3 residues: CAWSVQGTYEQYF. The CDR3 coding sequence is TGTGCCTGGAGTGTACAGGGCACCTACGAGCAGTACTTC.

This clone was recorded once. V gene TRBV11-2 combines with J gene TRBJ1-2; 7 bases match TRBD1. This CDR3 has 15 amino acids. V gave up 5 bases and J gave up 0 bases; unmatched junction bases: 6. The germline gives CDR1 SGHAT, CDR2 FQNNGV. Here the CDR3 reads CASSTNRGPNYGYTF. The CDR3 DNA sequence: TGTGCCAGCAGCACTAACAGGGGTCCTAACTATGGCTACACCTTC. The full variable domain, its missing parts supplied by reference TRBV11-2 and TRBJ1-2, is EAGVAQSPRYKIIEKRQSVAFWCNPISGHATLYWYQQILGQGPKLLIQFQNNGVVDDSQLPKDRFSAERLKGVDSTLKIQPAKLEDSAVYLCASSTNRGPNYGYTFGSGTRLTVV.

Here the CDR3 reads CASRNTRTPHGELFF. The CDR3 nucleotides are TGCGCCAGCAGGAACACTAGGACCCCTCACGGGGAGCTGTTTTTT. The chain links TRBV10-2 to TRBJ2-2, with D possibly matching TRBD2 (5 bases). The CDR3 runs 15 residues. Per the germline V gene, CDR1 is WSHSY and CDR2 is SAAADI. Trimming left V 6 bases short and J 7 bases short, with 18 bases between.

CDR3 sequence (DNA): TGTGCCAGCAGTTTCCGGGGGGTCTTGACCGGCGGCTACACCTTC. This encodes CASSFRGVLTGGYTF. The chain uses TRBV6-2 or TRBV6-3 and TRBJ1-2; TRBD1 might be the D (5 bases). Germline V gene sequence: CDR1 MNHEY, CDR2 SVGEGT. The V gene lost 4 bases and the J gene lost 8 bases, with 20 bases spanning the gap. CDR3 length equals 15 residues.